These T cell receptor beta chains were read from a single sample in a study of cytomegalovirus exposure and HLA in healthy donors. The protocol was immunoSEQ multiplex PCR, while the TCRdb copy is restricted to in-frame clones and leaves out a portion. Of around 200,000 clones listed, roughly 87% are singletons. Material: PBMCs. The receptors come from a man aged 35-49 years in good health and CMV-seropositive. CDR3s include the opening cysteine and the closing phenylalanine or tryptophan. The order of the fields is D gene, clone size, J gene, V gene, CDR3 DNA, CDR3 protein. D genes are given only for firm matches. Expanded clones get a size class; other rows say once, few or many, or leave the size out.

NA,once,TRBJ2-5,TRBV10-1,TGCGCCAGCAGTGAACTAGCAGGGGGTCAAGAGACCCAGTACTTC,CASSELAGGQETQYF
TRBD2,NA,TRBJ2-2,TRBV28,TGTGCCAGCAGTTTTGGACTAGCGGGAAAGACCGGGGAGCTGTTTTTT,CASSFGLAGKTGELFF
NA,NA,TRBJ2-7,TRBV6-1,TGTGCCAGCAGTGAAGCGCGGGTTTCCTACGAGCAGTACTTC,CASSEARVSYEQYF
NA,few,TRBJ1-5,TRBV4-1,TGCGCCAGCAGCCAAGGGTACTTTAGCAATCAGCCCCAGCATTTT,CASSQGYFSNQPQHF
NA,NA,TRBJ2-3,TRBV9,TGTGCCAGCAGCCCCGGGGCGGGGTACTACACAGATACGCAGTATTTT,CASSPGAGYYTDTQYF
TRBD1,NA,TRBJ1-3,TRBV6-1,TGTGCCAGCAGTGCGACAGGGCCCTTCTCTGGAAACACCATATATTTT,CASSATGPFSGNTIYF
TRBD1,NA,TRBJ2-1,TRBV7-9,TGTGCCAGCAGCTCACCTCCGGGACAGGGCGGGGATGAGCAGTTCTTC,CASSSPPGQGGDEQFF
TRBD2,NA,TRBJ2-1,TRBV7-3,TGTGCCAGCAGCGTCGGGACTAGCGGGGATGAGCAGTTCTTC,CASSVGTSGDEQFF
NA,once,TRBJ2-5,TRBV19,TGTGCCAGTAGTATAGGGGGCCGGCTCCAAGAGACCCAGTACTTC,CASSIGGRLQETQYF
TRBD2,once,TRBJ2-3,TRBV7-9,TGTGCCAGTGGACTAGCGGCAACAGATACGCAGTATTTT,CASGLAATDTQYF
TRBD2,few,TRBJ2-7,TRBV15,TGTGCCACCAGCAGAGGGACTAGCGGGTCCCGCGAGCAGTACTTC,CATSRGTSGSREQYF
NA,NA,TRBJ2-2,TRBV11-1,TGTGCCAGCAGCCCTCTCGCGGCCAATGGAGGCGGGGAGCTGTTTTTT,CASSPLAANGGGELFF
TRBD2,NA,TRBJ2-1,TRBV25-1,TGTGCCAGCAGTGAATATAAACTAGCGGGCCACAATGAGCAGTTCTTC,CASSEYKLAGHNEQFF
TRBD1,NA,TRBJ1-5,TRBV5-8,TGTGCCAGCAGCACCTCCGGGACAGGATATAGCAATCAGCCCCAGCATTTT,CASSTSGTGYSNQPQHF
TRBD1,NA,TRBJ2-7,TRBV7-8,TGTGCCAGCAGCTCGGGACAGGGAGGCGTGATGACCGAGCAGTACTTC,CASSSGQGGVMTEQYF
NA,NA,TRBJ2-3,TRBV9,TGTGCCAGCAGCGTAGCCGGGAGAACTGGCACAGATACGCAGTATTTT,CASSVAGRTGTDTQYF
TRBD1,NA,TRBJ2-5,TRBV13,TGTGCCAGCAGCTTGGGGACAGGGGGCGCCGAGACCCAGTACTTC,CASSLGTGGAETQYF
TRBD1,NA,TRBJ1-4,TRBV28,TGTGCCAGCAGTTTATCCGGGACAGGGGCGTTTGGTGAAAAACTGTTTTTT,CASSLSGTGAFGEKLFF
NA,NA,TRBJ1-3,TRBV6-6,TGTGCCAGCAGTGATAAACAGGCCTCTGGAAACACCATATATTTT,CASSDKQASGNTIYF
NA,NA,TRBJ1-6,TRBV30,TGTGCCTGGAGTACGGGGTCCGGTCTGTATTCACCCCTCCACTTT,CAWSTGSGLYSPLHF
TRBD2,NA,TRBJ2-3,TRBV13,TGTGCCAGCAGCCCCATCCGGGAGGCGCCAGATACGCAGTATTTT,CASSPIREAPDTQYF
NA,NA,TRBJ2-1,TRBV6-1,TGTGCCAGCAGTGACCGGGGCTCCTACAATGAGCAGTTCTTC,CASSDRGSYNEQFF
NA,NA,TRBJ1-1,TRBV18,TGTGCCAGCTCACCTGCGGGGATAAATGTTGGCACTGAAGCTTTCTTT,CASSPAGINVGTEAFF
TRBD2,NA,TRBJ2-1,TRBV11-3,TGTGCCAGCAGCACGGGACTAGCGGGAGCCGGAGAGCAGTTCTTC,CASSTGLAGAGEQFF
NA,few,TRBJ2-3,TRBV28,TGTGCCAGCAGGTCCAGAGGGACTCCCAGCACAGATACGCAGTATTTT,CASRSRGTPSTDTQYF
NA,NA,TRBJ2-3,TRBV7-3,TGTGCCAGCAGCAGGAGAAGCGGGCGCACAGATACGCAGTATTTT,CASSRRSGRTDTQYF
NA,NA,TRBJ1-1,TRBV23-1,TGCGCCAGCAGTCACCCCGACAGAGGGAACACTGAAGCTTTCTTT,CASSHPDRGNTEAFF
NA,few,TRBJ2-2,TRBV11-2,TGTGCCAGCAGCGAGGCGGGGTCGACCACCGGGGAGCTGTTTTTT,CASSEAGSTTGELFF
TRBD2,NA,TRBJ2-1,TRBV27,TGTGCCAGCAGCCCTAGCGGTAGCTCCTACAATGAGCAGTTCTTC,CASSPSGSSYNEQFF
TRBD2,NA,TRBJ2-1,TRBV6-1,TGTGCCAGCAGGGCTAGCGGGAACTACAATGAGCAGTTCTTC,CASRASGNYNEQFF
NA,NA,TRBJ2-1,TRBV28,TGTGCCAGCAGTGCGGCGGGAAGAGTTTACAATGAGCAGTTCTTC,CASSAAGRVYNEQFF
TRBD2,few,TRBJ2-1,TRBV18,TGTGCCAGCTCACCACGGACTAGCGGGAGCAATGAGCAGTTCTTC,CASSPRTSGSNEQFF
NA,NA,TRBJ2-7,TRBV5-1,TGCGCCAGCAGAACCAACAGGGAAGGGGGCGAGCAGTACTTC,CASRTNREGGEQYF
NA,few,TRBJ2-1,TRBV11-2,TGTGCCAGCAGCTTAATAGGAGGGAGCTCCTACAATGAGCAGTTCTTC,CASSLIGGSSYNEQFF
TRBD2,NA,TRBJ2-1,TRBV19,TGTGCCAGTAGTAGCGGGAGCGGCAACGAGCAGTTCTTC,CASSSGSGNEQFF
NA,NA,TRBJ1-1,TRBV7-3,TGTGCCAGCAGCCCGGGCGGCGGGGGCTGGGCTGAAGCTTTCTTT,CASSPGGGGWAEAFF
TRBD2,NA,TRBJ2-1,TRBV7-9,TGTGCCAGCAGCCAACTAGCGGGACCCGCCAATGAGCAGTTCTTC,CASSQLAGPANEQFF
NA,few,TRBJ1-5,TRBV5-6,TGTGCCAGCAGCTTGATGGGCAGGGTATTCAATCAGCCCCAGCATTTT,CASSLMGRVFNQPQHF
NA,NA,TRBJ1-2,TRBV5-6,TGTGCCAGCAGCTTGGTGACAAGCTATGGCTACACCTTC,CASSLVTSYGYTF
NA,once,TRBJ1-2,TRBV6-6,TGTGCCAGCAGTTACTCCCCAGGCCCCTATGGCTACACCTTC,CASSYSPGPYGYTF
TRBD1,NA,TRBJ2-3,TRBV2,TGTGCCAGCAGCCCGGGACAGAGCACAGATACGCAGTATTTT,CASSPGQSTDTQYF
TRBD1,once,TRBJ1-2,TRBV2,TGTGCCAGCACTCAGGGGGCTAACTATGGCTACACCTTC,CASTQGANYGYTF
NA,NA,TRBJ2-7,TRBV25-1,TGTGCCAGCAGTCCATTCGGGGAGCAGTACTTC,CASSPFGEQYF
NA,NA,TRBJ2-5,TRBV5-1,TGCGCCAGCAGCTTGTTTGGGGGGTACCAAGAGACCCAGTACTTC,CASSLFGGYQETQYF
NA,NA,TRBJ2-3,TRBV9,TGTGCCAGCAGGAAGGGGGAGGGCCGCACAGATACGCAGTATTTT,CASRKGEGRTDTQYF
TRBD1,NA,TRBJ2-3,TRBV11-2,TGTGCCAGCAGCCCCCACAGGGGAGCCGCAGATACGCAGTATTTT,CASSPHRGAADTQYF
TRBD1,NA,TRBJ1-1,TRBV18,TGTGCCAGCTCACCAGTACCGGGACAGGGCGGGAACACTGAAGCTTTCTTT,CASSPVPGQGGNTEAFF
TRBD1,NA,TRBJ2-7,TRBV5-6,TGTGCCAGCAGCTACAGGGGCCCCTACGAGCAGTACTTC,CASSYRGPYEQYF
TRBD2,few,TRBJ2-3,TRBV14,TGTGCCAGCAGCCAAGACTTAGCGGGAGTTACAGATACGCAGTATTTT,CASSQDLAGVTDTQYF
TRBD1,NA,TRBJ2-7,TRBV11-2,TGTGCCAGCAGTTTTCAGGGGGTCTTAAATATCGGCGAGCAGTACTTC,CASSFQGVLNIGEQYF
NA,NA,TRBJ1-3,TRBV7-6,TGTGCCAGCAGCTATACAGGGTCTGGTGGAAACACCATATATTTT,CASSYTGSGGNTIYF
TRBD1,NA,TRBJ1-2,TRBV2,TGTGCCAGCAGAACAGGGGGCACACACTATGGCTACACCTTC,CASRTGGTHYGYTF
TRBD1,NA,TRBJ2-7,TRBV6-6,TGTGCCAGCAGCATCCTGGGACAGGGGATCGGCGAGCAGTACTTC,CASSILGQGIGEQYF
TRBD2,NA,TRBJ2-1,TRBV27,TGTGCCAGCAGTTCCGGACTAGCGATATACAATGAGCAGTTCTTC,CASSSGLAIYNEQFF
TRBD1,NA,TRBJ1-5,TRBV29-1,TGCAGCGTTGCGCTGACAGGGGATAGCAATCAGCCCCAGCATTTT,CSVALTGDSNQPQHF